The rows below give T cell receptor beta chains drawn from one sample of a study of T-cell reconstitution after alpha-beta-depleted transplantation in children. TCRdb redid the calling of the PCR reads with MiXCR, one entry per CDR3 protein. The profile shows around 490,000 distinct CDR3 sequences, about an eighth of them singletons. This specimen consisted of PBMCs, mostly from graft donor cells, obtained 180 days after TCRalphabeta/CD19-depleted stem cell transplant. The receptors were gathered from a female patient aged 2-9 years who had a stem cell transplant for aplastic anemia, so the T cells may come from the graft donor. CDR3s include the opening cysteine and the closing phenylalanine or tryptophan. D genes are given only for firm matches. Some rows mark clone size as missing; the rest say once, few, many or name a class of expanded clone.

d_call	clone_size	v_call	j_call	cdr3_aa	cdr3_nt
TRBD2	-	TRBV4-2	TRBJ2-1	CASSQISGSSYNEQFF	TGTGCCAGCAGCCAAATTAGCGGGAGCTCCTACAATGAGCAGTTCTTC
-	-	TRBV12-3/TRBV12-4	TRBJ1-5	CASSLGRLNQPQHF	TGTGCCAGCTCCTTGGGTAGGCTCAATCAGCCCCAGCATTTT
-	many	TRBV20-1	TRBJ2-5	CSVHPGWGRAETQYF	TGCAGTGTTCACCCGGGCTGGGGGCGCGCAGAGACCCAGTACTTC
-	-	TRBV27	TRBJ2-2	CASSFGTPVAGELFF	TGTGCCAGCAGTTTCGGGACTCCCGTGGCCGGGGAGCTGTTTTTT
TRBD2	-	TRBV20-1	TRBJ2-7	CSARGLADYEQYF	TGCAGTGCCAGGGGACTAGCGGACTACGAGCAGTACTTC
TRBD1	few	TRBV7-3	TRBJ1-6	CASSPGTGSPLHF	TGTGCCAGCAGCCCAGGGACAGGGTCACCCCTCCACTTT
TRBD2	few	TRBV2	TRBJ2-2	CASRGVPGLAGPGELFF	TGTGCCAGCAGGGGCGTCCCGGGACTAGCGGGGCCCGGGGAGCTGTTTTTT
TRBD1	many	TRBV28	TRBJ1-1	CASSFDRGKGLGAFF	TGTGCCAGCAGTTTTGACAGGGGCAAGGGTTTGGGAGCTTTCTTT
TRBD2	many	TRBV12-3/TRBV12-4	TRBJ2-3	CASSIAGATDTQYF	TGTGCCAGCAGCATAGCGGGAGCGACAGATACGCAGTATTTT
-	-	TRBV6-1	TRBJ1-2	CASRPLIWSTYGYTF	TGTGCCAGCAGACCGCTTATTTGGTCCACCTATGGCTACACCTTC
TRBD1	-	TRBV6-5	TRBJ1-1	CASSYSMVRGRDTEAFF	TGTGCCAGCAGTTACTCGATGGTCAGGGGGCGGGACACTGAAGCTTTCTTT
TRBD2	few	TRBV20-1	TRBJ2-1	CSARLTSGREEQFF	TGCAGTGCTAGACTGACTAGCGGGAGAGAGGAGCAGTTCTTC
-	-	TRBV20-1	TRBJ2-4	CSAPRASENIQYF	TGCAGTGCTCCGCGTGCTTCAGAAAACATTCAGTACTTC
-	few	TRBV15	TRBJ2-1	CATSGGRYNEQFF	TGTGCCACCAGCGGGGGCCGTTACAATGAGCAGTTCTTC
-	many	TRBV5-1	TRBJ2-5	CASSLALDGGLSETQYF	TGCGCCAGCAGCTTGGCCCTGGACGGCGGGCTCTCAGAGACCCAGTACTTC
-	few	TRBV4-1	TRBJ1-5	CASSQEKGSTMNQPQHF	TGCGCCAGCAGCCAGGAAAAGGGATCCACCATGAATCAGCCCCAGCATTTT
-	few	TRBV12-3/TRBV12-4	TRBJ1-1	CASSFWARGRDAEAFF	TGTGCCAGCAGTTTTTGGGCCCGGGGGCGGGACGCTGAAGCTTTCTTT
-	few	TRBV20-1	TRBJ2-1	CSASRISSVSYNEQFF	TGCAGTGCTAGTAGAATCTCTTCGGTTTCCTACAATGAGCAGTTCTTC
TRBD2	few	TRBV20-1	TRBJ2-7	CSASGASGSGYEQYF	TGCAGTGCTAGCGGAGCTAGCGGGAGTGGATACGAGCAGTACTTC
TRBD1	few	TRBV7-2	TRBJ2-4	CASSLAGTGYVNIQYF	TGTGCCAGCAGCTTAGCCGGGACAGGGTACGTGAACATTCAGTACTTC
-	few	TRBV29-1	TRBJ1-1	CSVKKQGNEAFF	TGCAGCGTCAAAAAGCAGGGAAATGAAGCTTTCTTT
-	many	TRBV20-1	TRBJ1-1	CSAYGQFEAFF	TGCAGTGCCTACGGACAGTTCGAAGCTTTCTTT
-	-	TRBV29-1	TRBJ2-2	CSSDGGTGELFF	TGCAGCTCCGATGGGGGCACCGGGGAGCTGTTTTTT
TRBD2	few	TRBV7-2	TRBJ2-1	CASSLGLAGVGNEQFF	TGTGCCAGCAGCTTAGGACTAGCGGGAGTGGGGAATGAGCAGTTCTTC
-	-	TRBV12-3/TRBV12-4	TRBJ2-2	CASSLSVPNTGELFF	TGTGCCAGCAGCTTGAGCGTTCCGAACACCGGGGAGCTGTTTTTT
TRBD1	many	TRBV20-1	TRBJ2-7	CSAPDRGFHEQYF	TGCAGTGCTCCGGACAGGGGGTTTCACGAGCAGTACTTC
-	-	TRBV11-2	TRBJ2-1	CASSFLGQHNEQFF	TGTGCCAGCAGCTTCCTCGGACAACACAATGAGCAGTTCTTC
-	-	TRBV20-1	TRBJ2-2	CSADSGNTGELFF	TGCAGTGCTGATAGCGGAAACACCGGGGAGCTGTTTTTT
TRBD1	once	TRBV28	TRBJ2-5	CASSGTGYQETQYF	TGTGCCAGCTCCGGGACAGGGTACCAAGAGACCCAGTACTTC
-	many	TRBV12-3/TRBV12-4	TRBJ1-6	CASRFGFDSPLHF	TGTGCCAGCAGGTTCGGCTTTGACTCACCCCTCCACTTT
-	few	TRBV28	TRBJ2-5	CASSFIDRRRETQYF	TGTGCCAGCAGTTTCATCGACCGCAGGCGAGAGACCCAGTACTTC
TRBD1	few	TRBV19	TRBJ2-4	CASDRGNIQYF	TGTGCCAGTGACAGGGGAAACATTCAGTACTTC
-	few	TRBV29-1	TRBJ2-7	CSVDGTEPHSYEQYF	TGCAGCGTTGATGGGACCGAACCCCACTCCTACGAGCAGTACTTC
-	many	TRBV29-1	TRBJ2-1	CSGRSSYNEQFF	TGCAGCGGCAGGAGCTCCTACAATGAGCAGTTCTTC
-	-	TRBV20-1	TRBJ2-2	CSARQANTGELFF	TGCAGTGCCAGACAGGCGAACACCGGGGAGCTGTTTTTT
-	few	TRBV9	TRBJ1-3	CASSVAYAGAIGNTIYF	TGTGCCAGCAGCGTAGCTTACGCGGGGGCGATTGGAAACACCATATATTTT
-	few	TRBV5-1	TRBJ2-3	CASKVLYTDTQYF	TGCGCCAGCAAGGTCCTGTACACAGATACGCAGTATTTT
TRBD2	-	TRBV9	TRBJ2-1	CASSGRTSGGEQFF	TGTGCCAGCAGCGGGCGGACTAGCGGGGGTGAGCAGTTCTTC
-	few	TRBV6-5	TRBJ1-6	CASAKGVSPLHF	TGTGCCAGCGCCAAAGGGGTCTCACCCCTCCACTTT
-	many	TRBV29-1	TRBJ1-2	CSVEDQGRSYGYTF	TGCAGCGTTGAAGATCAGGGACGGAGCTATGGCTACACCTTC
-	-	TRBV7-2	TRBJ2-6	CASSVHRALSGANVLTF	TGTGCCAGCAGCGTGCATCGGGCGCTCTCTGGGGCCAACGTCCTGACTTTC
-	-	TRBV29-1	TRBJ2-7	CSVESLRWGTYEQYF	TGCAGCGTTGAGTCCCTGAGATGGGGTACCTACGAGCAGTACTTC
-	-	TRBV12-3/TRBV12-4	TRBJ2-7	CASRWGESYEQYF	TGTGCCAGCAGGTGGGGCGAGAGCTACGAGCAGTACTTC
-	-	TRBV6-2/TRBV6-3	TRBJ2-7	CASSPFLLGVVYEQYF	TGTGCCAGCAGCCCCTTTCTCCTAGGGGTGGTCTACGAGCAGTACTTC
-	-	TRBV12-3/TRBV12-4	TRBJ2-5	CASSLAQNRETQYF	TGTGCCAGCAGTTTGGCGCAGAACAGAGAGACCCAGTACTTC
-	few	TRBV29-1	TRBJ2-5	CSVVGRVRETQYF	TGCAGCGTTGTCGGCAGGGTAAGAGAGACCCAGTACTTC
TRBD1	-	TRBV7-6	TRBJ1-3	CASSTRPDRAGNTIYF	TGTGCCAGCAGCACCAGACCAGACAGGGCTGGAAACACCATATATTTT
TRBD1	-	TRBV29-1	TRBJ2-5	CSVEGTGRRWETQYF	TGCAGCGTTGAGGGGACAGGGCGCCGCTGGGAGACCCAGTACTTC
-	few	TRBV11-2	TRBJ1-1	CASSLEAGSGRAFF	TGTGCCAGCAGCTTAGAAGCAGGGTCTGGTCGAGCTTTCTTT
-	-	TRBV7-9	TRBJ1-1	CASSVPADTEAFF	TGTGCCAGCAGTGTCCCAGCTGACACTGAAGCTTTCTTT
-	-	TRBV7-3	TRBJ2-2	CASSLPLSGELFF	TGTGCCAGCAGCTTACCGCTGTCCGGGGAGCTGTTTTTT
TRBD1	-	TRBV7-2	TRBJ2-3	CASSLSTGGLDTQYF	TGTGCCAGCAGCTTATCGACAGGGGGCCTAGATACGCAGTATTTT
TRBD2	-	TRBV7-6	TRBJ2-5	CASSLARLAGMETQYF	TGTGCCAGCAGCTTAGCGAGGCTAGCGGGAATGGAGACCCAGTACTTC
-	-	TRBV2	TRBJ1-2	CASSGPASF	TGTGCCAGCAGCGGTCCAGCCAGCTTC
TRBD2	few	TRBV5-4	TRBJ2-1	CASSLAPLLARYAYNEQFF	TGTGCCAGCAGCTTGGCCCCCTTACTAGCGCGGTACGCCTACAATGAGCAGTTCTTC
TRBD2	-	TRBV20-1	TRBJ2-3	CSAFLTSGWRDTQYF	TGCAGTGCTTTTCTGACTAGCGGGTGGCGGGATACGCAGTATTTT
-	many	TRBV5-1	TRBJ2-7	CASSSGTNLEQYF	TGCGCCAGCAGCTCCGGGACGAACCTCGAGCAGTACTTC
TRBD1	few	TRBV6-1	TRBJ1-6	CASSRRSGTDNSPLHF	TGTGCCAGCAGTCGAAGATCCGGGACAGATAATTCACCCCTCCACTTT
-	-	TRBV7-9	TRBJ1-2	CASSLIQPDGYTF	TGTGCCAGCAGCTTAATACAGCCGGATGGCTACACCTTC